Sequencing of this TCR beta chain was carried out in a study of memory CD8 T cells in hepatitis C reinfection. Across the whole study: After reinfection, a couple of primary-infection resolvers became chronically infected. Peak reinfection samples were taken 3 to 8 weeks after detection.

The germline gives CDR1 SNHLY, CDR2 FYNNEI. Trimming cost V 6 bases and J 1 base, with 12 bases left between them. CDR3 size: 14 residues. Some clones are missing from TCRdb's copy, which holds only in-frame ones; the method was immunoSEQ multiplex PCR. The sample records roughly 43,000 clones, approximately 87% being singletons. This clone was seen more than once but under ten times. Time point described: peak reinfection, 3 to 8 weeks after reinfection detection. No in vitro expansion preceded TCR sequencing of the sorted cells. The Montreal HEPCO cohort supplied donors who inject drugs. The sample was naive CD8+ T cells sorted from blood. This chain joins TRBV2 and TRBJ1-1; D possibly corresponds to TRBD1 (5 bases). This TCR was sampled from a man younger than 30 with hepatitis C virus infection. The CDR3 region has the DNA TGTGCCAGCAGACACAACGGGGGGAACACTGAAGCTTTCTTT. This sequence encodes CASRHNGGNTEAFF.